The rows below give T cell receptor beta chains drawn from one sample of a study of blood T cell repertoires in COVID-19. Libraries were prepared by immunoSEQ multiplex PCR; TCRdb keeps only in-frame clonotypes and omits some of them. Here the sample spans 200,000 or so clones, about 78% being singletons. The specimen was peripheral blood. The receptors were gathered from an older woman with acute or convalescent COVID-19. CDR3s include the opening cysteine and the closing phenylalanine or tryptophan. A D gene is named only where the DNA matches it firmly. The size of a clone is reported for some rows only, either as once, few or many, or as a class for expanded clones.

d_call clone_size j_call v_call cdr3_aa cdr3_nt
. . TRBJ1-2 TRBV2 CASSVDMGDYGYTF TGTGCCAGCAGTGTGGATATGGGAGACTATGGCTACACCTTC
TRBD2 . TRBJ2-7 TRBV29-1 CSVEDGISGRGYEQYF TGCAGCGTTGAAGACGGTATTAGCGGGAGGGGGTACGAGCAGTACTTC
TRBD2 . TRBJ2-3 TRBV3-1/TRBV3-2 CASSQKRGSGRHPSTDTQYF TGTGCCAGCAGCCAAAAACGCGGGAGCGGGAGGCACCCTAGCACAGATACGCAGTATTTT
TRBD1 . TRBJ2-7 TRBV27 CASRTGPGTGGYEQYF TGTGCCAGCAGAACAGGACCGGGGACAGGTGGATACGAGCAGTACTTC
TRBD1 . TRBJ2-2 TRBV2 CASSNNQGAGELFF TGTGCCAGCAGCAACAACCAGGGGGCCGGGGAGCTGTTTTTT
. . TRBJ1-2 TRBV2 CASSEARGTANYGYTF TGTGCCAGCAGTGAAGCTCGAGGAACGGCTAACTATGGCTACACCTTC
TRBD1 . TRBJ1-3 TRBV5-4 CASSLGAGGGRNTIYF TGTGCCAGCAGCTTGGGGGCAGGGGGCGGAAGGAACACCATATATTTT
TRBD1 . TRBJ2-5 TRBV3-1/TRBV3-2 CASSPAGQGARETQYF TGTGCCAGCAGCCCGGCGGGACAGGGGGCCCGTGAGACCCAGTACTTC
. . TRBJ1-2 TRBV9 CASSVNPRGSDYGYTF TGTGCCAGCAGCGTTAATCCAAGGGGCTCAGACTATGGCTACACCTTC
. . TRBJ2-1 TRBV5-1 CASSLASGSGYNEQFF TGCGCCAGCAGCTTGGCTTCCGGGAGCGGGTACAATGAGCAGTTCTTC
TRBD1 . TRBJ1-1 TRBV5-4 CASSLGDRAMNTEAFF TGTGCCAGCAGCTTGGGTGACAGGGCTATGAACACTGAAGCTTTCTTT
TRBD1 . TRBJ1-1 TRBV5-1 CASSLAGGMNTEAFF TGCGCCAGCAGCTTGGCAGGGGGAATGAACACTGAAGCTTTCTTT
TRBD1 . TRBJ2-3 TRBV3-1/TRBV3-2 CASSLRTGDTDTQYF TGTGCCAGCAGCCTTAGGACAGGGGACACAGATACGCAGTATTTT
TRBD1 many TRBJ2-1 TRBV12-5 CASGFRTGSVYNEQFF TGTGCTAGTGGTTTCCGGACAGGGAGCGTTTACAATGAGCAGTTCTTC
TRBD1 . TRBJ1-3 TRBV2 CASSGTGGIGNTIYF TGTGCCAGCAGTGGGACAGGGGGCATTGGAAACACCATATATTTT
TRBD2 . TRBJ2-7 TRBV7-2 CASSSESLAGEYF TGTGCCAGCAGCTCTGAGTCACTAGCGGGAGAATACTTC
. few TRBJ1-5 TRBV21-1 CASSKTDYSNQPQHF TGTGCCAGCAGCAAAACAGACTATAGCAATCAGCCCCAGCATTTT
TRBD2 few TRBJ2-2 TRBV7-2 CASRSILAGVGELFF TGTGCCAGCAGATCTATACTAGCGGGAGTCGGGGAGCTGTTTTTT
. . TRBJ1-6 TRBV5-1 CASRDYRDGDPNSPLHF TGCGCCAGCAGAGATTACAGGGACGGGGACCCAAATTCACCCCTCCACTTT
. . TRBJ2-3 TRBV3-1/TRBV3-2 CASSQGSTSTDTQYF TGTGCCAGCAGCCAGGGGAGTACTAGCACAGATACGCAGTATTTT
TRBD1 . TRBJ1-2 TRBV28 CASSSTDRGLGGYTF TGTGCCAGCAGTTCAACCGACAGGGGCTTAGGCGGCTACACCTTC
. . TRBJ1-5 TRBV7-8 CASSFQGNQPQHF TGTGCCAGCAGCTTTCAGGGGAATCAGCCCCAGCATTTT
. . TRBJ2-7 TRBV5-1 CASSRGGAYEQYF TGCGCCAGCAGCCGGGGTGGGGCCTACGAGCAGTACTTC
. . TRBJ2-7 TRBV7-9 CASSLAQGTGVGGYEQYF TGTGCCAGCAGCTTAGCCCAGGGTACGGGAGTTGGTGGCTACGAGCAGTACTTC
. few TRBJ1-6 TRBV7-2 CASSPVLVGNSPLHF TGTGCCAGCAGCCCCGTCTTGGTCGGTAATTCACCCCTCCACTTT
TRBD2 . TRBJ2-1 TRBV27 CASSLLGVRLAGVEEDEQFF TGTGCCAGCAGTTTACTAGGGGTGCGACTAGCGGGAGTAGAGGAGGATGAGCAGTTCTTC
. . TRBJ1-4 TRBV11-2 CASSLGGSGANEKLFF TGTGCCAGCAGCTTAGGAGGGAGTGGAGCTAATGAAAAACTGTTTTTT
. . TRBJ2-5 TRBV11-3 CASSAGDDATQYF TGTGCCAGCAGCGCCGGTGATGATGCGACCCAGTACTTC
. few TRBJ2-2 TRBV5-1 CASSLGVGGTGELFF TGCGCCAGCAGCTTGGGTGTAGGAGGCACCGGGGAGCTGTTTTTT
TRBD1 . TRBJ1-5 TRBV7-2 CASSLAGTGFQPQHF TGTGCCAGCAGCTTAGCTGGGACAGGGTTCCAGCCCCAGCATTTT
. . TRBJ2-7 TRBV2 CASSERGASVEQYF TGTGCCAGCAGTGAACGGGGGGCTAGCGTCGAGCAGTACTTC
TRBD1 . TRBJ1-1 TRBV12-3/TRBV12-4 CASSLGQGSAFF TGTGCCAGCAGCCTGGGACAGGGGAGTGCTTTCTTT
. . TRBJ2-5 TRBV2 CASSEGARGEETQYF TGTGCCAGCAGTGAAGGTGCTAGAGGTGAAGAGACCCAGTACTTC